Below, 5 T cell receptor beta chains from the same sample are listed, as sequenced in a study of post-analysis software for immune sequencing data. These receptors' antigens are unknown. Sequencing libraries made from TCR beta cDNA carried unique molecular identifiers. One entry per CDR3 protein, called by TCRdb with MiXCR from the PCR reads. Of 750,000 to 950,000 distinct CDR3 sequences in the sample, around 53% were seen once. The study's findings and limits: Compared with controls, patients had more of five TRBV segments, including TRBV5-6, TRBV5-1 and TRBV20-1.

The sequencing input was blood. All receptors derive from a girl aged 10-17 years with multiple sclerosis.

The chain links TRBV2 to TRBJ2-3; 9 positions agree with TRBD1. The CDR3 runs to 15 residues. With 2 bases clipped from V and 1 base from J, the junction kept 1 base outside the gene matches. Germline values: CDR1 SNHLY, CDR2 FYNNEI. The CDR3 reads CASSERDRGTDTQYF. CDR3 sequence (DNA): TGTGCCAGCAGTGAAAGGGACAGGGGCACAGATACGCAGTATTTT.

The V call is TRBV2, the J call TRBJ2-1; 9 positions agree with TRBD1. The junction had 4 bases not matched to a gene; V was cut back by 6 bases and J by 10 bases. CDR1 is SNHLY and CDR2 is FYNNEI in the germline V gene. This CDR3 is 12 amino acids long. The CDR3 sequence is CASRDRGGEQFF. In nucleotides, the CDR3 is TGTGCCAGCAGGGACAGGGGCGGGGAGCAGTTCTTC. Full variable domain (remainder filled in from reference TRBV2 and TRBJ2-1): EPEVTQTPSHQVTQMGQEVILRCVPISNHLYFYWYRQILGQKVEFLVSFYNNEISEKSEIFDDQFSVERPDGSNFTLKIRSTKLEDSAMYFCASRDRGGEQFFGPGTRLTVL.

The V call is TRBV12-3 or TRBV12-4, the J call TRBJ2-1; no definite D call. This CDR3 has 11 amino acids. The V end lost 6 bases, the J end lost 12 bases, and 12 bases lay between the germline ends. CDR3 nucleotides: TGTGCCAGCAGGGGAAACCCTGGGCAGTTCTTC. It encodes CASRGNPGQFF.

This chain connects TRBV12-3 or TRBV12-4 to TRBJ2-1; D not certain. The CDR3 extends over 12 amino acids. V gave up 2 bases and J gave up 6 bases, with 5 bases separating them. CDR3 sequence reads: CASSLLRNEQFF. The CDR3 DNA reads TGTGCCAGCAGTTTACTCCGCAATGAGCAGTTCTTC.

This chain connects TRBV6-5 to TRBJ1-2; tentatively, D is TRBD1 (5 bases). The CDR3 sequence is 18 residues long. Trimming pared 0 bases from V and 0 bases from J, leaving 17 bases between. Germline assignment: CDR1 MNHEY and CDR2 SVGAGI. The DNA of the CDR3 is TGTGCCAGCAGTTACTCGATTTCGGTGAGGGGAACTAACTATGGCTACACCTTC. Encoded protein: CASSYSISVRGTNYGYTF.